This T cell receptor beta chain originates from a study of high-grade serous ovarian cancer treatment subgroups (dated by TCRdb to the early 2020s). In the study overall: Sequencing yielded a mean of approximately 15,000 reads and under 7,500 unique TCR beta rearrangements per sample. Under a laparoscopic triage algorithm, patients with high-grade serous ovarian cancer were grouped by complete gross resection or by neoadjuvant chemotherapy response, and the study profiled the TCR beta repertoires of these patients. A cohort of around 30 patients was included: roughly 10 with no residual disease after primary surgery (R0), roughly 10 who were excellent NACT responders, and roughly 10 who were poor NACT responders. Each patient contributed one primary tumor and two metastatic tumor samples, giving some 97 samples in total.

In regard to this clone: Its target antigen remains unknown. No quality values exist for individual bases; no much larger clone is one base distant.

The germline V gene (reference sequence) supplies CDR1 DFQATT and CDR2 SNEGSKA. Trimming leaves V shorter by 5 bases and J shorter by 12 bases, with the junction holding 8 bases beyond the gene matches. Measured from the cysteine to the phenylalanine, the CDR3 is 11 residues long. The only DNA kept is the CDR3, 33 bases in frame from the first base. The 75 to 100 tumor samples underwent high-throughput TCR profiling using ImmunoSEQ. In the original analysis: Repertoire diversity metrics included richness (unique productive sequences), clonality, evenness and relatedness; Bhattacharyya coefficient assessed similarity between samples. A sensitivity analysis that removed TCRs with fewer than two reads produced consistent conclusions. The table comes from immuneACCESS by way of TCRdb, which keeps in-frame sequences with V and J called. Part of the clones is missing from these tables; in studies checked, under half for an unresolved V gene and the rest for unknown reasons. That table gives V, J and clone size, and the DNA gave D and trimming. A total of more than 7,500 clones appear in this sample, around nine tenths of them only once. In total, the top ten clones hold around 1.8% of the sample.

Tumor samples were collected prior to definitive surgery or chemotherapy. Genomic DNA extraction was performed by the MD Anderson Biospecimen Extraction Resource, and TCR sequencing was carried out by the MD Anderson Cancer Genomics Laboratory. The paper's findings and limits, for the study overall: Repertoire similarity between tumors of the same patient ranged roughly 0.11 to 0.85, whereas almost no similarity was seen between different patients. Spatial information was not captured by bulk tumor TCR sequencing, so insight into HGSC tumor complexity and diversity was limited. The TCR repertoire analyses centered on CDR3, and CDR1 and CDR2 were not analyzed. Neoantigen level correlated positively with TCR clonal relatedness, and copy number variation and mutation load from whole-genome sequencing showed a positive trend with TCR clonal relatedness.

The chain uses TRBV20-1 and TRBJ2-3; TRBD2 aligns with 7 central bases. The sequence was collected from a human donor with high-grade serous ovarian cancer. The specimen sequenced was tumor tissue. The sequence in DNA is TGCAGTGCTCATACGGGGGGTCGTCAGTATTTT. The translation is CSAHTGGRQYF.